The 26 T cell receptor beta chains listed next were all sequenced from one sample in a study of cytomegalovirus exposure and HLA in healthy donors. Primers included in the PCR were 60 Vbeta and 13 Jbeta primers. Sequencing was performed with immunoSEQ multiplex PCR; in TCRdb, only in-frame clones are kept and a portion is missing. The sample has around 200,000 clones; about four fifths are singletons. The sequencing input was PBMCs. These TCRs come from a woman aged 45-65 years in good health and CMV-seropositive.

V is TRBV6-6 and J is TRBJ1-6; TRBD1 might be the D (5 bases). Between the trimmed V and J ends, which lost 2 bases and 11 bases, there was a span of 10 bases. Germline CDR1 is MNHNY and CDR2 is SVGAGI (reference sequence). The CDR3 is made up of 13 amino acids. The CDR3 coding sequence is TGTGCCAGCAGTTACGATGGAGGGGCACCCCTCCACTTT. It codes for CASSYDGGAPLHF.

V is TRBV14 and J is TRBJ1-6; D is uncertain. Germline-derived CDR1 and CDR2 are SGHDN and FVKESK. Trimming removed 1 base at V and 6 bases at J, with 10 bases between. The CDR3 length is 15 residues. The CDR3 DNA reads TGTGCCAGCAGCCAAGTCGCAGGCTTTAATTCACCCCTCCACTTT. Amino acids: CASSQVAGFNSPLHF.

This rearrangement joins TRBV11-2 to TRBJ1-1, with D tentatively TRBD1 (6 bases). Trimming took 0 bases from V and 11 from J, leaving 16 bases between them. The CDR3 runs to 14 residues. Germline CDR1 and CDR2: SGHAT and FQNNGV. CDR3 bases: TGTGCCAGCAGCTTAGATGGGGGGGGCAGTACGGCTTTCTTT. Its protein is CASSLDGGGSTAFF.

The chain carries TRBV30 and TRBJ2-5; a weak D match, TRBD2 (5 bases). The CDR3 contains 12 residues. The V end was cut by 0 bases, the J end by 5 bases, with 7 bases between. In germline, CDR1 is GTSNPN, CDR2 SVGIG (reference sequence). The CDR3 DNA reads TGTGCCTGGAGTGTACTAGGGGAGACCCAGTACTTC. It encodes CAWSVLGETQYF.

The CDR3, as DNA: TGTGCCAGCAGCGATGTACAGGGGGCGGATGGCTACACCTTC. As protein: CASSDVQGADGYTF. V usage is TRBV5-4 and J usage is TRBJ1-2, with 9 bases matching TRBD1. Germline CDR1 reads SGHNT; CDR2 reads YYREEE (reference sequence). The trim removed 4 bases at V and 6 bases at J, leaving 7 bases unmatched. CDR3 size: 14 residues. Drawing the rest from reference TRBV5-4 and TRBJ1-2, the complete variable domain is ETGVTQSPTHLIKTRGQQVTLRCSSQSGHNTVSWYQQALGQGPQFIFQYYREEENGRGNFPPRFSGLQFPNYSSELNVNALELDDSALYLCASSDVQGADGYTFGSGTRLTVV.

This rearrangement joins TRBV7-2 to TRBJ2-4; 10 nucleotides match TRBD1. The CDR3 is 15 residues long. With V trimmed by 2 bases and J by 8 bases, 6 bases remained unmatched. Germline assignment: CDR1 SGHTA and CDR2 FQGNSA. The DNA for the CDR3 is TGTGCCAGCAGCTTAAGGGGACAGGGGAGGGACATTCAGTACTTC. Translation gives CASSLRGQGRDIQYF.

The chain links TRBV19 to TRBJ2-5; 9 nucleotides align to TRBD2. Germline assignment: CDR1 LNHDA and CDR2 SQIVND (reference sequence). V shed 4 bases and J 0 bases; nucleotides not matched to a gene: 6. The CDR3 is made up of 16 amino acids. The DNA of the CDR3 is TGTGCCAGTAGTAGATCCCAGCGGGGGGACCAAGAGACCCAGTACTTC. This sequence encodes CASSRSQRGDQETQYF.

V usage is TRBV30 and J usage is TRBJ2-7; D may be TRBD1 (6 bases). CDR3 length: 12 amino acids. Per germline, CDR1 GTSNPN and CDR2 SVGIG (reference sequence). The ends were cut back, 0 bases at V and 7 bases at J, with 10 bases in the middle. The CDR3 coding sequence is TGTGCCTGGAGTGTACGACAGGTTGAGCAGTACTTC. It encodes CAWSVRQVEQYF.

The chain recombines TRBV19 with TRBJ1-4; TRBD1 matches at 8 bases. From germline, CDR1 is LNHDA and CDR2 SQIVND (reference sequence). The CDR3 has 15 amino acids. J gave up 5 bases and V 8 bases, and 10 bases lay outside the gene matches. The CDR3 DNA follows: TGTGCCAGTGTCCCGGGACAGGTGCCAAATGAAAAACTGTTTTTT. Its protein is CASVPGQVPNEKLFF. The complete variable domain, with remaining parts taken from reference TRBV19 and TRBJ1-4, reads DGGITQSPKYLFRKEGQNVTLSCEQNLNHDAMYWYRQDPGQGLRLIYYSQIVNDFQKGDIAEGYSVSREKKESFPLTVTSAQKNPTAFYLCASVPGQVPNEKLFFGSGTQLSVL.

This sequence joins TRBV28 and TRBJ1-2, with TRBD1 identical over 9 bases. Germline V gene sequence: CDR1 MDHEN, CDR2 SYDVKM. The CDR3 has 16 amino acids. Trimming at V came to 6 bases and at J to 8 bases, leaving 16 bases not matched to a gene. In DNA, the CDR3 is TGTGCCAGCAGGCTTATACCGGGACAGGGTACTCTCGGCTACACCTTC. As protein: CASRLIPGQGTLGYTF.

The chain joins TRBV4-3 to TRBJ2-1; TRBD2 agrees at 9 bases. CDR1 and CDR2 (germline): LGHNA, YSLEER. The CDR3 runs 14 residues. Losses at the gene ends were 0 bases for V and 11 bases for J; bases not matched to a gene: 5. Here the CDR3 reads CASSQDPSGTKQFF. The CDR3 DNA reads TGCGCCAGCAGCCAAGATCCTAGCGGGACTAAGCAGTTCTTC.

The chain carries TRBV29-1 and TRBJ2-6, with TRBD1 identical over 10 bases. This CDR3 contains 17 residues. Germline V gene sequence: CDR1 SQVTM, CDR2 ANQGSEA. With 0 bases clipped from V and 4 bases from J, the junction kept 6 bases outside the gene matches. The CDR3 nucleotides read TGCAGCGTTGAAGATCGACAGGGGGCGTTCGGGGCCAACGTCCTGACTTTC. Encoded protein: CSVEDRQGAFGANVLTF.

The chain couples TRBV7-2 to TRBJ2-7; the match to TRBD1 covers 8 bases. The CDR3 covers 14 residues. Germline V gene data show CDR1 as SGHTA and CDR2 as FQGNSA. The ends lost 1 base at V and 6 bases at J; junction bases unmatched: 5. The CDR3 nucleotides are TGTGCCAGCAGCTTAGGGACAGGGTGGGGCGAGCAGTACTTC. Its translation: CASSLGTGWGEQYF.

The chain employs TRBV30 and TRBJ2-1; 8 bases line up with TRBD2. Germline V gene lookup returns CDR1 GTSNPN and CDR2 SVGIG (reference sequence). The CDR3 spans 13 residues. J gave up 11 bases and V 0 bases, and 6 bases lay outside the gene matches. CDR3 sequence: CAWSVKAGDQQFF. The CDR3 DNA sequence: TGTGCCTGGAGTGTTAAAGCGGGGGATCAGCAGTTCTTC.

The rearrangement uses TRBV6-5 and TRBJ1-6; a weak D match, TRBD1 (5 bases). Germline loops: CDR1 MNHEY, CDR2 SVGAGI. Trimming left V 6 bases short and J 9 bases short, with 12 bases between. The length of the CDR3 is 13 residues. The CDR3 region is CASREPGGSPLHF. The CDR3 bases are TGTGCCAGCAGAGAGCCGGGGGGTTCACCCCTCCACTTT.

This chain links TRBV19 with TRBJ1-2, with D maybe TRBD1 (6 bases). Germline assignment: CDR1 LNHDA and CDR2 SQIVND (reference sequence). The V end was cut by 7 bases, the J end by 4 bases, with 22 bases between. The CDR3 is made up of 16 amino acids. The CDR3 region is CASTLSSTGIPYGYTF. DNA of the CDR3: TGTGCCAGTACCCTATCATCCACAGGGATTCCCTATGGCTACACCTTC.

The chain combines TRBV4-3 with TRBJ2-2; the match to TRBD2 covers 8 bases. Looked up from germline, CDR1 is LGHNA and CDR2 is YSLEER. J lost 2 bases, V lost 0 bases, and 5 bases had no gene match. This CDR3 contains 17 residues. CDR3 nucleotide sequence: TGCGCCAGCAGCCAAGATTCGGGGGGGCATAACACCGGGGAGCTGTTTTTT. Translation gives CASSQDSGGHNTGELFF.

This rearrangement joins TRBV5-4 to TRBJ2-3; 9 bases are a match to TRBD2. The CDR3 contains 14 residues. Germline V gives CDR1 SGHNT, CDR2 YYREEE (reference sequence). J was trimmed by 2 bases and V by 7 bases; bases with no gene match: 5. CDR3: CASGSGGYTDTQYF. In DNA form, the CDR3 reads TGTGCCAGCGGAAGCGGGGGGTACACAGATACGCAGTATTTT.

The V and J genes are TRBV9 and TRBJ2-1; 10 bases are a match to TRBD2. Germline CDR1 reads SGDLS; CDR2 reads YYNGEE. The CDR3 runs to 17 residues. The V and J ends lost 4 bases and 4 bases, in that order; junction bases with no gene match: 11. The CDR3 here is CASSFSGAGGLYNEQFF. CDR3 nucleotides: TGTGCCAGCAGCTTTTCTGGAGCGGGGGGGCTTTACAATGAGCAGTTCTTC.

This clone was seen once. This chain links TRBV6-5 with TRBJ1-1; no firm D call. The V gene's germline CDR1 is MNHEY and CDR2 SVGAGI. Trimming left V 6 bases short and J 4 bases short, with 9 bases between. The CDR3 is 12 residues long. The CDR3 DNA sequence: TGTGCCAGCAGCCTCCCGGGCACTGAAGCTTTCTTT. Translation gives CASSLPGTEAFF.

The chain uses TRBV14 and TRBJ1-4, with TRBD1 matching 7 bases. Germline V lookup: CDR1 SGHDN, CDR2 FVKESK. This CDR3 contains 18 residues. V trimming: 3 bases; J trimming: 5 bases; junction bases outside the gene matches: 15. The CDR3 nucleotides read TGTGCCAGCAGCCAGCGAAGGCCAGACAGGGTTCGAAATGAAAAACTGTTTTTT. This gives the protein CASSQRRPDRVRNEKLFF. The full variable domain, with the rest looked up from reference TRBV14 and TRBJ1-4, is EAGVTQFPSHSVIEKGQTVTLRCDPISGHDNLYWYRRVMGKEIKFLLHFVKESKQDESGMPNNRFLAERTGGTYSTLKVQPAELEDSGVYFCASSQRRPDRVRNEKLFFGSGTQLSVL.

The genes are TRBV7-8 and TRBJ1-5, with 8 positions matching TRBD1. This CDR3 has 16 amino acids. The V gene's germline CDR1 is SGHVS and CDR2 FQNEAQ. Trimming cost V 3 bases and J 4 bases; bases outside gene matches: 8. CDR3 coding DNA: TGTGCCAGCAGCTTGGACGGACAGGGAGTTAATCAGCCCCAGCATTTT. Its protein is CASSLDGQGVNQPQHF.

The chain uses TRBV10-3 and TRBJ1-3; D may be TRBD1 (5 bases). The CDR3 extends over 14 amino acids. V lost 4 bases to trimming and J lost 4 bases, with 11 bases between them. Germline lookup yields CDR1 ENHRY and CDR2 SYGVKD. The CDR3 DNA sequence: TGTGCCATCAGTGGGACATCGGAGGGAAACACCATATATTTT. As protein: CAISGTSEGNTIYF.

The chain couples TRBV30 to TRBJ1-1; D is possibly TRBD1 (6 bases). V lost 4 bases to trimming and J lost 3 bases, with 12 bases between them. Germline-derived CDR1 and CDR2 are GTSNPN and SVGIG (reference sequence). The CDR3 length is 13 residues. The CDR3 loop reads CAWTDSHDTEAFF. As DNA, the CDR3 is TGTGCCTGGACGGACAGCCACGACACTGAAGCTTTCTTT.

V gene TRBV10-2 combines with J gene TRBJ1-2, with unresolved D. CDR1 and CDR2 from the germline V gene are WSHSY and SAAADI. Deletions cut 7 bases from V and 0 bases from J, with 15 bases between. The CDR3 contains 15 residues. The CDR3 here is CASMSSGRANYGYTF. CDR3 nucleotide sequence: TGCGCCAGCATGAGCTCTGGGCGGGCTAACTATGGCTACACCTTC.

This clone was seen a single time. V and J are TRBV18 and TRBJ1-1; the D gene is possibly TRBD1 (5 bases). The V end lost 3 bases, the J end lost 1 base, and 6 bases lay between the germline ends. From germline, CDR1 is KGHSH and CDR2 LQKENI. This CDR3 is built from 13 residues. The CDR3 DNA is TGTGCCAGCTCACCGGACAAGAACACTGAAGCTTTCTTT. Its protein is CASSPDKNTEAFF. Drawing the rest from reference TRBV18 and TRBJ1-1, the complete variable domain is NAGVMQNPRHLVRRRGQEARLRCSPMKGHSHVYWYRQLPEEGLKFMVYLQKENIIDESGMPKERFSAEFPKEGPSILRIQQVVRGDSAAYFCASSPDKNTEAFFGQGTRLTVV.